What follows describes a single T cell receptor beta chain. Its cognate antigen is unknown. From germline, CDR1 is MNHEY and CDR2 SVGAGI. The CDR3 runs to 16 residues. V was cut by 0 bases and J by 2 bases, with 11 bases left in between. This sample was taken from a study of cytomegalovirus exposure and HLA in healthy donors. General study findings and limits: What a later analysis showed was that several of the most significant clusters appeared linked to common viral pathogens.

PCR employed 60 Vbeta and 13 Jbeta primers. Data came from immunoSEQ multiplex PCR; TCRdb stores just in-frame clones and leaves some out. Of 140,000 to 150,000 clones in the sample, around two thirds were seen once. The specimen was PBMCs. The genes are TRBV6-5 and TRBJ1-3, with D possibly matching TRBD1 (6 bases). The source of this sequence is a woman between 55 and 75 years old in good health and CMV-seropositive. CDR3 sequence (DNA): TGTGCCAGCAGTTACTCGACGCCAGGGGCTGGAAACACCATATATTTT. Its protein is CASSYSTPGAGNTIYF.